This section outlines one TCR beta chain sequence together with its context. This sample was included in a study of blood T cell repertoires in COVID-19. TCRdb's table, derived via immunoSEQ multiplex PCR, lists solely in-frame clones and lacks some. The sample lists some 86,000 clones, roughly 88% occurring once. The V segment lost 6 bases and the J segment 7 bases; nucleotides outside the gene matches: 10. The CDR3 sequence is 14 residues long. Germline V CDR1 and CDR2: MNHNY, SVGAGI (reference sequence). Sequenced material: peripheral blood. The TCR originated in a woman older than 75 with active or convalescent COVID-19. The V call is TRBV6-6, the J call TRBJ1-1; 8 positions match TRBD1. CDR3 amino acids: CASRQQGERIEAFF. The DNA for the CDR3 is TGTGCCAGCAGGCAACAGGGGGAAAGGATTGAAGCTTTCTTT.